The 11 T cell receptor beta chains given below trace back to one sample, sequenced in a study of T cell changes during pregnancy in multiple sclerosis. Assay used: immunoSEQ multiplex PCR; TCRdb lists only in-frame clones, some missing. The sample holds about 36,000 clones, just over 90% seen once. The sample in question was CD4+ T cells from peripheral blood mononuclear cells, obtained after pregnancy. These receptors were taken from a female donor with multiple sclerosis, enrolled in a pregnancy study.

The J gene is TRBJ2-5, the V gene TRBV28; 9 bases map to TRBD2. The germline gives CDR1 MDHEN, CDR2 SYDVKM. This CDR3 spans 16 amino acids. V lost 8 bases and J lost 1; bases outside the gene matches: 11. The CDR3 DNA reads as TGTGCCAGCCATACCCCGACTAGCGGATTCCAAGAGACCCAGTACTTC. Translation: CASHTPTSGFQETQYF.

This chain connects TRBV27 to TRBJ2-7; D unclear. The ends were cut back, 4 bases at V and 1 base at J, with 2 bases in the middle. The CDR3 is 11 residues long. Germline V CDR1 and CDR2: MNHEY, SMNVEV (reference sequence). The CDR3 nucleotides are TGTGCCAGCAGTTCATCCTACGAGCAGTACTTC. Translation: CASSSSYEQYF.

This chain connects TRBV13 to TRBJ2-3; 12 bases match TRBD2. Losses at the gene ends were 3 bases for V and 6 bases for J; bases not matched to a gene: 16. There are 19 residues in the CDR3. Germline CDR1 PRHDT, CDR2 FYEKMQ (reference sequence). Here the CDR3 reads CASSFVGLAGGSSVDTQYF. The CDR3 region has the DNA TGTGCCAGCAGCTTTGTGGGGCTAGCGGGAGGGAGCTCGGTGGATACGCAGTATTTT.

This clone has only a few counts. The chain recombines TRBV30 with TRBJ1-2; tentative D call: TRBD1 (6 bases). V was trimmed by 3 bases and J by 4 bases, leaving 12 bases between them. Germline CDR1 GTSNPN, CDR2 SVGIG (reference sequence). The CDR3 sequence is 13 residues long. The CDR3 nucleotides are TGTGCCTGGAGGACAGGTGTGAGCTATGGCTACACCTTC. It codes for CAWRTGVSYGYTF.

The genes are TRBV18 and TRBJ2-5; D remains unclear. This CDR3 comprises 13 residues. The V gene's germline CDR1 is KGHSH and CDR2 LQKENI. V lost 3 bases to trimming and J lost 5 bases, with 10 bases between them. CDR3 protein: CASSPGLEETQYF. The DNA of the CDR3 is TGTGCCAGCTCACCGGGCCTCGAGGAGACCCAGTACTTC.

The V gene is TRBV2, the J gene TRBJ2-4; unclear D gene. This CDR3 has 10 amino acids. Germline V CDR1 and CDR2: SNHLY, FYNNEI. V lost 6 bases to trimming and J lost 8 bases, with 5 bases between them. DNA for the CDR3: TGTGCCAGCAGGGCCGACATTCAGTACTTC. Protein product: CASRADIQYF. Based on the CDR3 plus reference TRBV2 and TRBJ2-4, the full variable domain is EPEVTQTPSHQVTQMGQEVILRCVPISNHLYFYWYRQILGQKVEFLVSFYNNEISEKSEIFDDQFSVERPDGSNFTLKIRSTKLEDSAMYFCASRADIQYFGAGTRLSVL.

V gene TRBV10-3 combines with J gene TRBJ1-1; D not resolved. The V and J ends lost 4 bases and 1 base respectively, with 16 bases between them. The germline gives CDR1 ENHRY, CDR2 SYGVKD. There are 16 residues in the CDR3. DNA for the CDR3: TGTGCCATCAGTGCGAGGCTGAACACTAAGAACACTGAAGCTTTCTTT. Translated: CAISARLNTKNTEAFF.

The chain carries TRBV2 and TRBJ1-2, with no clear D. Trimming took 6 bases from V and 7 from J, leaving 15 bases between them. Germline CDR1 SNHLY, CDR2 FYNNEI. The CDR3 is made up of 13 amino acids. This CDR3 is CASREIRGFGYTF. CDR3 bases: TGTGCCAGCAGGGAGATCCGTGGGTTTGGCTACACCTTC. Full variable domain (outside the CDR3, taken from reference TRBV2 and TRBJ1-2): EPEVTQTPSHQVTQMGQEVILRCVPISNHLYFYWYRQILGQKVEFLVSFYNNEISEKSEIFDDQFSVERPDGSNFTLKIRSTKLEDSAMYFCASREIRGFGYTFGSGTRLTVV.

The rearrangement joins TRBV28 to TRBJ1-4; 10 nucleotides match TRBD1. There are 14 residues in the CDR3. J gave up 9 bases and V 7 bases, and 8 bases lay outside the gene matches. Germline V gene lookup returns CDR1 MDHEN and CDR2 SYDVKM. CDR3 DNA: TGTGCCAGCAAATCAGGGGACAGGGGTCAAAAACTGTTTTTT. Translation: CASKSGDRGQKLFF.

The chain links TRBV6-1 to TRBJ2-5; D might be TRBD2 (5 bases). V was trimmed by 8 bases and J by 6 bases, leaving 10 bases between them. The CDR3 is 11 amino acids. Germline V gene lookup returns CDR1 MNHNS and CDR2 SASEGT. CDR3 DNA sequence: TGTGCCAGCGCCTCGGGGAAGACCCAGTACTTC. Protein product: CASASGKTQYF.

CDR3 coding DNA: TGTGCCAGCAGCTTACGGACAGGGACTGTCGGGGAGCTGTTTTTT. Translating it yields CASSLRTGTVGELFF. The rearrangement joins TRBV7-8 to TRBJ2-2; 8 nucleotides agree with TRBD1. Trimming removed 2 bases from V and 7 bases from J; junction bases left unmatched: 6. Germline loops: CDR1 SGHVS, CDR2 FQNEAQ. This CDR3 region has 15 residues. The whole variable domain, remainder taken from reference TRBV7-8 and TRBJ2-2, is GAGVSQSPRYKVAKRGQDVALRCDPISGHVSLFWYQQALGQGPEFLTYFQNEAQLDKSGLPSDRFFAERPEGSVSTLKIQRTQQEDSAVYLCASSLRTGTVGELFFGEGSRLTVL.